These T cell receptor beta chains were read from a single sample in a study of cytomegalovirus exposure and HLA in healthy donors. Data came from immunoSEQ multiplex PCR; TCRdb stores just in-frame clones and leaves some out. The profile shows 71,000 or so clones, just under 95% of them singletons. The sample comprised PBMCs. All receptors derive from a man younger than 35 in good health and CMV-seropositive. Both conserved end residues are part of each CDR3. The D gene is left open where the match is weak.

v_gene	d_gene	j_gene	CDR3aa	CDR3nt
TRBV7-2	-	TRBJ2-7	CASSLGQMNEQYF	TGTGCCAGCAGCTTAGGGCAGATGAACGAGCAGTACTTC
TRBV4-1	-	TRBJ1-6	CASSQGSGAGPSPLHF	TGCGCCAGCAGCCAAGGTAGCGGGGCAGGGCCTTCACCCCTCCACTTT
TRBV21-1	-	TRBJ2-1	CASSKYGVLAGIYNEQFF	TGTGCCAGCAGCAAATATGGGGTCCTAGCGGGGATATACAATGAGCAGTTCTTC
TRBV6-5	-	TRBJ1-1	CASSYPGGLSEAFF	TGTGCCAGCAGTTATCCGGGGGGTCTCTCTGAAGCTTTCTTT
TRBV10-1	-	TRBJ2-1	CASSHWGDLSYNEQFF	TGCGCCAGCAGTCACTGGGGGGATCTCTCCTACAATGAGCAGTTCTTC
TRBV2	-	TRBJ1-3	CASKETYSGNTIYF	TGTGCCAGCAAGGAGACCTACTCTGGAAACACCATATATTTT
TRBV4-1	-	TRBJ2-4	CASSQEVTPLNIQYF	TGCGCCAGCAGCCAAGAGGTGACACCTTTAAACATTCAGTACTTC
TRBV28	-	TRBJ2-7	CATSGTNTYEQYF	TGTGCCACCTCCGGGACAAACACCTACGAGCAGTACTTC
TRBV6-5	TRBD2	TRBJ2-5	CASSLGLAGIRETQYF	TGTGCCAGCAGTTTGGGACTAGCGGGGATCAGAGAGACCCAGTACTTC
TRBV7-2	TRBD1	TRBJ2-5	CASSSGGVKETQYF	TGTGCCAGCAGTTCAGGGGGAGTAAAAGAGACCCAGTACTTC
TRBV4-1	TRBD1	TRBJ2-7	CASSRGTGPTYEQYF	TGCGCCAGCAGCCGTGGGACAGGGCCTACCTACGAGCAGTACTTC